The 10 T cell receptor beta chains below were found in one sample sequenced in a study of T-cell memory formation after mild COVID-19. TCRdb processed the 5' RACE reads anew with MiXCR; each CDR3 protein has one entry. The table has some 450,000 distinct CDR3 sequences, around 20% seen once. Sequencing used PBMCs or a T cell subset sorted from them (not recorded which). These receptors were obtained from an adult woman who had mild COVID-19 (a few samples of this study predate the infection). Cell type and time point are not known.

CDR3 sequence reads: CASSQVPGETQYF. CDR3 bases: TGTGCCAGCAGCCAAGTACCCGGAGAGACCCAGTACTTC. This sequence joins TRBV14 and TRBJ2-5; D call uncertain. V lost 1 base and J lost 4, with 7 bases in between. The CDR3 runs to 13 residues. Germline assignment: CDR1 SGHDN and CDR2 FVKESK.

This clonotype was recorded many times. The chain links TRBV18 to TRBJ2-5; D not resolved. The V gene lost 4 bases and the J gene lost 1 base, with 10 bases spanning the gap. The germline gives CDR1 KGHSH, CDR2 LQKENI. The CDR3 consists of 14 residues. The CDR3 reads CASSLGSLQETQYF. The CDR3 nucleotides are TGTGCCAGCTCACTGGGAAGCCTCCAAGAGACCCAGTACTTC.

The chain has TRBV5-4 and TRBJ2-7; D tentatively reads TRBD1 or TRBD2 (5 bases each). The CDR3 consists of 13 residues. V shed 3 bases and J shed 3 bases, with 10 bases lying between them. Per germline, CDR1 SGHNT and CDR2 YYREEE (reference sequence). This CDR3 reads CASSSRDGYEQYF. CDR3 bases: TGTGCCAGCAGCTCGAGGGACGGCTACGAGCAGTACTTC. Filled out from reference TRBV5-4 and TRBJ2-7, the complete variable domain reads ETGVTQSPTHLIKTRGQQVTLRCSSQSGHNTVSWYQQALGQGPQFIFQYYREEENGRGNFPPRFSGLQFPNYSSELNVNALELDDSALYLCASSSRDGYEQYFGPGTRLTVT.

V usage is TRBV4-1 and J usage is TRBJ2-1, with TRBD2 as a possible D gene (6 bases). This CDR3 is 15 amino acids long. The germline V and J ends were trimmed by 6 bases and 7 bases, with 19 bases remaining between them. CDR1 and CDR2 from the germline V gene are MGHRA and YSYEKL. CDR3 residues: CASRARAGGTNEQFF. In DNA, the CDR3 is TGCGCCAGCAGGGCAAGAGCAGGAGGGACGAATGAGCAGTTCTTC.

This clonotype has more than one count but fewer than ten. The chain is built from TRBV24-1 and TRBJ2-7, with 8 bases fitting TRBD1. The trim removed 4 bases at V and 6 bases at J, leaving 10 bases unmatched. The CDR3 sequence is 15 residues long. Germline V lookup: CDR1 KGHDR, CDR2 SFDVKD. CDR3 loop: CATSDYGTGPSEQYF. The CDR3 DNA is TGTGCCACCAGTGACTATGGGACAGGTCCCTCCGAGCAGTACTTC.

This clonotype was seen more than once but under ten times. The chain recombines TRBV5-1 with TRBJ1-3, with D perhaps matching TRBD1 (5 bases). The CDR3 is 17 residues long. V was shortened by 0 bases and J by 9 bases, with 22 bases between the two germline ends. Germline V gene sequence: CDR1 SGHRS, CDR2 YFSETQ. CDR3 region: CASSLEPPPGPRSTIYF. The CDR3 nucleotides are TGCGCCAGCAGCTTGGAACCCCCGCCGGGACCACGGAGCACCATATATTTT.

There are many counts of this clonotype. The rearrangement links TRBV12-3 or TRBV12-4 to TRBJ1-2, with D uncertain. The CDR3 covers 14 residues. V was pared by 3 bases and J by 4 bases, with 12 bases between. The CDR3 loop is CASSLDWVGYGYTF. The CDR3 nucleotides read TGTGCCAGCAGTTTGGACTGGGTTGGCTATGGCTACACCTTC.

This clonotype showed up just a few times. The J gene is TRBJ2-2, the V gene TRBV24-1, with D hard to call. The CDR3 sequence is 12 residues long. Germline V gene lookup returns CDR1 KGHDR and CDR2 SFDVKD. Trimming took 5 bases from V and 4 from J, leaving 4 bases between them. CDR3 protein: CATSVPTGELFF. The CDR3 region has the DNA TGTGCCACCAGTGTACCCACCGGGGAGCTGTTTTTT.

This clonotype has only a few counts. The chain employs TRBV7-9 and TRBJ2-1; TRBD2 aligns across 12 bases. J gave up 4 bases and V 4 bases, and 8 bases lay outside the gene matches. The CDR3 has 17 amino acids. Germline CDR1 is SEHNR and CDR2 is FQNEAQ (reference sequence). The CDR3 here is CASSSPPGLAGYNEQFF. The CDR3 bases are TGTGCCAGCAGCTCCCCCCCCGGACTAGCGGGATACAATGAGCAGTTCTTC. The full variable domain, completed using reference TRBV7-9 and TRBJ2-1, is DTGVSQNPRHKITKRGQNVTFRCDPISEHNRLYWYRQTLGQGPEFLTYFQNEAQLEKSRLLSDRFSAERPKGSFSTLEIQRTEQGDSAMYLCASSSPPGLAGYNEQFFGPGTRLTVL.

This clonotype came up a few times. The chain links TRBV12-3 or TRBV12-4 to TRBJ1-5, with a weak D call TRBD1 (5 bases). The CDR3 is 15 residues long. The V end lost 6 bases, the J end lost 0 bases, and 12 bases lay between the germline ends. CDR3 nucleotides: TGTGCCAGCAGCCAGACAGACTATAGCAATCAGCCCCAGCATTTT. This codes for CASSQTDYSNQPQHF.